This T cell receptor beta chain was sequenced in a study of blood T cell repertoires in COVID-19. Study as a whole: The cDNA or gDNA used as material had been derived from T cells, B-cell-depleted T cells, or PBMCs.

V shed 1 base and J 10 bases; nucleotides not matched to a gene: 4. The CDR3 runs to 12 residues. The germline gives CDR1 LGHDT, CDR2 YNNKEL (reference sequence). TCRdb's copy holds only in-frame clones and misses some; the assay was immunoSEQ multiplex PCR. The table includes approximately 91,000 clones, approximately 80% detected once. What was sequenced was peripheral blood. The clonotype originates from a man in his 70s with acute or convalescent COVID-19. The chain combines TRBV3-1 (or the pseudogene TRBV3-2) with TRBJ2-7, with 7 nucleotides matching TRBD2. CDR3 nucleotides: TGTGCCAGCAGCCAAGGCGGGAGCGGACAGTACTTC. Protein: CASSQGGSGQYF.